The 24 T cell receptor delta chains reported below all come from one sample, sequenced in a study of Vδ1+ human thymocytes. Study-wide results and caveats: Highly polyclonal TRG and TRD repertoires with Gaussian CDR3 length distributions appeared in thymus.

Extracted RNA was reverse transcribed into cDNA. The CDR3 regions were amplified by multiplex PCR from V-gene primers to a constant-region primer. TCRdb re-processed the multiplex PCR reads via CATT. The sample gives fewer than 25,000 delta-chain clones, about 8% of which show up once; approximately 0.93% is in the top ten. No antigens are known for them. Sample: Vdelta1+ gamma-delta thymocytes from the thymus. Subset indicated: FACS-sorted CD3+ TCRalphabeta- TCRVdelta1+ TCRVdelta2- thymocytes. These receptors were taken from a child under two years old who had congenital heart surgery.

A few counts support this clone. The V and J genes are TRDV1 and TRDJ1, with 9 positions matching TRDD3. V lost 1 base, J lost 5 bases, and 20 bases stayed unmatched. Per the germline V gene, CDR1 is TSWWSYY and CDR2 is QGS. The CDR3 length is 20 residues. CDR3: CALGEPGAYRYWGTRDKLIF. The CDR3 DNA is TGTGCTCTTGGGGAACCAGGGGCCTACAGGTACTGGGGGACCCGAGATAAACTCATCTTT.

In its sample, this clone was seen a few times. The chain carries TRDV1 and TRDJ1, with 11 bases identical to TRDD3. This CDR3 spans 18 amino acids. CDR1 TSWWSYY and CDR2 QGS come from the germline V gene. The ends lost 1 base at V and 0 bases at J; junction bases unmatched: 7. CDR3 protein: CALGEPWGIPAYTDKLIF. The CDR3 coding sequence is TGTGCTCTTGGGGAACCCTGGGGGATACCGGCGTACACCGATAAACTCATCTTT.

In its sample, this clone ranks as medium-sized. This chain links TRDV1 with TRDJ1; TRDD3 agrees at 13 bases. Trimming at V came to 0 bases and at J to 0 bases, leaving 7 bases not matched to a gene. The CDR3 has 19 amino acids. From germline, CDR1 is TSWWSYY and CDR2 QGS. CDR3 sequence: CALGELLLLGDTYTDKLIF. Written as DNA, the CDR3 is TGTGCTCTTGGGGAACTTCTCCTACTGGGGGATACGTACACCGATAAACTCATCTTT.

The V gene is TRDV1, the J gene TRDJ1, with 10 bases identical to TRDD3. Germline CDR1 reads TSWWSYY; CDR2 reads QGS. Trimming removed 3 bases from V and 2 bases from J; junction bases left unmatched: 18. This CDR3 region has 20 residues. CDR3 residues: CALGESYWGIPGIHTDKLIF. The CDR3 DNA reads TGTGCTCTTGGGGAGTCATACTGGGGGATCCCGGGGATCCATACCGATAAACTCATCTTT.

The genes are TRDV1 and TRDJ1, with TRDD3 matching over 12 bases. Germline V CDR1 and CDR2: TSWWSYY, QGS. After removal of 1 base from V and 4 bases from J, the junction contained 22 bases not matched to a gene. This CDR3 has 22 residues. CDR3 in DNA: TGTGCTCTTGGGGAACGGGTCCTACCTCTTGAGTACTGGGGGATACCCCACGATAAACTCATCTTT. The encoded protein is CALGERVLPLEYWGIPHDKLIF.

This clone was observed a few times. V and J are TRDV1 and TRDJ1; weak D call: TRDD2 (7 bases). The CDR3 extends over 20 amino acids. The ends were cut back, 0 bases at V and 1 base at J, with 24 bases in the middle. Germline V gene lookup returns CDR1 TSWWSYY and CDR2 QGS. CDR3 protein: CALGELSFLFLTGSTDKLIF. The CDR3 bases are TGTGCTCTTGGGGAACTCTCCTTCCTTTTCCTAACTGGGAGCACCGATAAACTCATCTTT.

A remark on this clone: The sample contains more than one DNA sequence encoding this CDR3. This chain links TRDV1 with TRDJ2, with TRDD3 matching over 8 bases. The ends lost 3 bases at V and 2 bases at J; junction bases unmatched: 14. The CDR3 totals 19 residues. The germline V gene encodes CDR1 TSWWSYY and CDR2 QGS. Written as DNA, the CDR3 is TGTGCTCTTGGGGACTTCCCGCGTACTGGGGGGAGGTTGACAGCACAACTCTTCTTT. Amino acids: CALGDFPRTGGRLTAQLFF.

This clone has more than one count but fewer than ten. The rearrangement uses TRDV1 and TRDJ1; D perhaps matches TRDD2 (6 bases). The CDR3 length is 15 residues. The V and J ends lost 3 bases and 7 bases respectively, with 18 bases between them. Germline loops: CDR1 TSWWSYY, CDR2 QGS. The CDR3 reads CALGEVPSEASKLIF. CDR3 bases: TGTGCTCTTGGGGAGGTGCCTTCCGAGGCTTCTAAACTCATCTTT.

The gene calls are TRDV1 and TRDJ1, with TRDD2 matching over 7 bases. TCRdb records no J gene; here it was assigned by comparing the DNA to germline. The CDR3 covers 22 residues. Looked up from germline, CDR1 is TSWWSYY and CDR2 is QGS. V was pared by 3 bases and J by 0 bases, with 25 bases of the junction left unmatched. CDR3 region: CALGDLPFSYPPLAGYTDKLIF. CDR3 DNA sequence: TGTGCTCTTGGGGACTTACCTTTTTCCTACCCCCCACTGGCCGGATACACCGATAAACTCATCTTT.

The chain is built from TRDV1 and TRDJ1; D is uncertain. Germline CDR1 TSWWSYY, CDR2 QGS. The V end lost 5 bases, the J end lost 0 bases, and 16 bases lay between the germline ends. The CDR3 runs to 16 residues. Written as DNA, the CDR3 is TGTGCTCTTGGGCCCCCCGCGCCGCCCTACACCGATAAACTCATCTTT. Residues: CALGPPAPPYTDKLIF.

The chain is built from TRDV1 and TRDJ1; D remains ambiguous. CDR3 size: 17 residues. Trimming stripped 2 bases from V and 2 bases from J, with 18 bases between. Germline-derived CDR1 and CDR2 are TSWWSYY and QGS. The CDR3 coding sequence is TGTGCTCTTGGGGAAAGTAAGTACGGCCGGAGTACCGATAAACTCATCTTT. It specifies CALGESKYGRSTDKLIF.

This chain links TRDV1 with TRDJ1, with TRDD3 matching 12 bases. The CDR3 contains 24 residues. Unmatched junction bases numbered 24, after V lost 1 base and J lost 0 bases. Germline V lookup: CDR1 TSWWSYY, CDR2 QGS. CDR3 sequence reads: CALGEPPFLLGDTPAGVYTDKLIF. The CDR3 DNA is TGTGCTCTTGGGGAACCCCCCTTCCTACTGGGGGATACTCCCGCCGGGGTGTACACCGATAAACTCATCTTT.

The rearrangement uses TRDV1 and TRDJ1, with D tentatively TRDD3 (6 bases). TCRdb offers no J gene call, so here the DNA was matched to germline to obtain one. The CDR3 length is 16 residues. Between the trimmed V and J ends, which lost 0 bases and 7 bases, there was a span of 18 bases. The germline V gene encodes CDR1 TSWWSYY and CDR2 QGS. DNA of the CDR3: TGTGCTCTTGGGGAACTTAGGATACTGAAGGGGGGTAAACTCATCTTT. Translating it yields CALGELRILKGGKLIF.

Only a few counts were recorded for this clone. J is TRDJ1 and V is TRDV1; 13 nucleotides line up with TRDD3. This CDR3 contains 20 residues. Per the germline V gene, CDR1 is TSWWSYY and CDR2 is QGS. V shed 2 bases, J shed 2 bases, and the junction held 14 bases outside the gene matches. CDR3 DNA: TGTGCTCTTGGGGAAATCACTTCCGTACTGGGGGATACGAGGACCGATAAACTCATCTTT. Its protein is CALGEITSVLGDTRTDKLIF.

This clone came up a few times. The chain employs TRDV1 and TRDJ1; 13 bases map to TRDD3. The CDR3 has 22 residues. V lost 8 bases to trimming and J lost 0 bases; unmatched junction nucleotides: 24. CDR1 is TSWWSYY, CDR2 QGS, per germline. CDR3 sequence reads: CALQGVFVPGTGGYAYTDKLIF. The CDR3 DNA is TGTGCTCTTCAGGGGGTTTTCGTCCCGGGGACTGGGGGATACGCGTACACCGATAAACTCATCTTT.

This clone was observed a few times. The V gene is TRDV1, the J gene TRDJ1, with TRDD3 matching 12 bases. Germline CDR1 reads TSWWSYY; CDR2 reads QGS. CDR3 length equals 17 residues. Losses at the gene ends were 3 bases for V and 8 bases for J; bases not matched to a gene: 13. The CDR3 nucleotides are TGTGCTCTTGGGGACGCCCTTCCTACTGGGGGATACCTAAAACTCATCTTT. It yields the protein CALGDALPTGGYLKLIF.

This clone was seen more than once but under ten times. The chain recombines TRAV29/DV5 with TRDJ1; 8 nucleotides line up with TRDD3. Germline assignment: CDR1 NSMFDY and CDR2 ISSIKDK. Unmatched junction bases numbered 11, after V lost 3 bases and J lost 7 bases. The CDR3 covers 14 residues. CDR3 DNA: TGTGCAGCAATCCGAGGGATACGGGGCAGTAAACTCATCTTT. It yields the protein CAAIRGIRGSKLIF.

The J gene is TRDJ1, the V gene TRDV1; 8 nucleotides line up with TRDD2. The CDR3 extends over 23 amino acids. The germline V gene encodes CDR1 TSWWSYY and CDR2 QGS. V lost 0 bases and J lost 0; bases outside the gene matches: 24. Written as DNA, the CDR3 is TGTGCTCTTGGGGAACTATATTTCGCTTCCTACGGATCGGTGGGGGTGTACACCGATAAACTCATCTTT. Translated, it gives CALGELYFASYGSVGVYTDKLIF.

The chain combines TRDV1 with TRDJ1; TRDD3 matches at 8 bases. TCRdb gives no J gene; it was assigned here by matching the DNA to germline. Germline V gene data show CDR1 as TSWWSYY and CDR2 as QGS. CDR3 size: 22 residues. The trim removed 3 bases at V and 1 base at J, leaving 25 bases unmatched. The CDR3 here is CALGDPISSSTVGGLGTDKLIF. CDR3 sequence (DNA): TGTGCTCTTGGGGACCCCATCTCGTCATCTACGGTTGGGGGATTGGGCACCGATAAACTCATCTTT.

This chain connects TRDV1 to TRDJ1; 7 nucleotides match TRDD3. CDR3 length: 19 amino acids. Germline V gene lookup returns CDR1 TSWWSYY and CDR2 QGS. V lost 5 bases, J lost 0 bases, and 18 bases stayed unmatched. The CDR3 bases are TGTGCTCTTGGGCAACCCCCGGGGGGATTAATCCCTTACACCGATAAACTCATCTTT. Translated, it gives CALGQPPGGLIPYTDKLIF.

In its sample, this clone was seen a few times. V is TRDV1 and J is TRDJ1, with a tentative D call TRDD3 (6 bases). Germline-derived CDR1 and CDR2 are TSWWSYY and QGS. Trimming removed 7 bases at V and 0 bases at J, with 21 bases between. This CDR3 comprises 17 residues. The CDR3 here is CALDGDGGPRYTDKLIF. CDR3 nucleotide sequence: TGTGCTCTTGACGGTGATGGGGGTCCTCGGTACACCGATAAACTCATCTTT.

This clone has more than one count but fewer than ten. The V gene is TRDV1, the J gene TRDJ1, with D perhaps assigned TRDD2 or TRDD3 (8 bases each). The CDR3 is 23 residues long. The germline V gene encodes CDR1 TSWWSYY and CDR2 QGS. Trimming removed 1 base from V and 0 bases from J, with 33 bases in between. The CDR3 here is CALGEPSLPRGYHVPSYTDKLIF. In DNA form, the CDR3 reads TGTGCTCTTGGGGAACCGAGCCTTCCTAGGGGATACCACGTCCCCTCGTACACCGATAAACTCATCTTT.

This clone was observed a handful of times. The V and J genes are TRDV1 and TRDJ2, with D tentatively TRDD2 or TRDD3 (9 bases each). The CDR3 loop spans 22 amino acids. Trimming took 4 bases from V and 4 from J, leaving 34 bases between them. Per germline, CDR1 TSWWSYY and CDR2 QGS. The CDR3 sequence: CALGVRPSYYVGDRVRTAQLFF. The DNA of the CDR3 is TGTGCTCTTGGGGTTAGGCCTTCCTACTATGTGGGGGATAGAGTTCGGACAGCACAACTCTTCTTT.

V is TRDV1 and J is TRDJ1; 8 bases fit TRDD3. With 4 bases clipped from V and 2 bases from J, the junction kept 18 bases outside the gene matches. Germline assignment: CDR1 TSWWSYY and CDR2 QGS. There are 19 residues in the CDR3. In DNA form, the CDR3 reads TGTGCTCTTGGGGCCCACCCGGAGTGCTGGGGGACCCTTACCGATAAACTCATCTTT. It is translated as CALGAHPECWGTLTDKLIF.